The entry below gives a single TCR beta chain sequence along with its context. The antigen remains unidentified. One junction end disagrees with the germline gene, perhaps due to a read error. The data originate from a study of tumor and adjacent non-tumor tissue in lung cancer. Whole-study findings and limits: Tumor tissue had significantly higher TCR diversity than normal lung.

Three rounds of nested PCR, following a modified ARM-PCR protocol, produced the TCRbeta library. MiXCR, run by TCRdb on the multiplex PCR reads, gives a single entry per CDR3 protein. Among over 100,000 distinct CDR3 sequences listed, around 57% were seen once. CDR1 is LGHNA and CDR2 is YNFKEQ in the germline V gene. The CDR3 totals 14 residues. The template was RNA from unsorted bulk tissue. The normal lung tissue was taken more than 3 cm from the tumor edge. The receptor was derived from a man between 60 and 75 years old with non-small cell lung cancer. Sequenced sample: distant non-tumor lung tissue. The gene calls are TRBV4-2 and TRBJ1-2, with D uncertain. The CDR3 is CASSSGITNYGYIF. The CDR3 nucleotides are TGTGCCAGCTCCTCGGGGATCACTAACTATGGCTACATCTTC.